This TCR beta chain was found in a study of T-cell reconstitution after alpha-beta-depleted transplantation in children. Findings of the study overall: There were reportedly several hundred expanded graft clones from which alpha-beta T cells came about two months after transplant. Surviving recipient cells, namely T cells and thymic progenitors, were the source of high day-60 TCRbeta diversity in some patients. T-cell counts and diversity at one year following transplant were attributed mainly to newly produced T cells.

This sample's TCRbeta library carried unique molecular identifier barcodes. Via MiXCR, TCRdb re-called the PCR reads, giving one row per CDR3 protein. The sample records around 370,000 distinct CDR3 sequences, around 15% being singletons. Germline assignment: CDR1 MGHRA and CDR2 YSYEKL. The V gene end was trimmed by 1 base and the J gene end by 6 bases; junction bases not matched to a gene: 5. The CDR3 spans 15 residues. In its sample, this clonotype was seen a few times. The antigen remains unidentified. This clonotype was sampled from a male patient aged 2 to 10 who had a stem cell transplant for acute lymphoblastic leukemia, so the T cells may come from the graft donor. Sequences were derived from PBMCs, mostly from graft donor cells, sampled 360 days after TCRalphabeta/CD19-depleted stem cell transplant. The rearrangement uses TRBV4-1 and TRBJ2-3, with TRBD2 matching over 9 bases. In DNA form, the CDR3 reads TGCGCCAGCAGCCAAGGGGAGGCGGGAGGGGATACGCAGTATTTT. Its protein is CASSQGEAGGDTQYF.